This T cell receptor beta chain derives from a study of regulatory T cells in long-lasting Graves disease. Findings of the study overall: Limited samples may have lowered accuracy. Under persistent disease, TRBV28, TRBJ1-2 and TRBJ2-5 were used preferentially.

The time point: persistent/refractory GD, antithyroid drugs over 5 years with positive TRAb. Generation of the TCR library employed RNA extracted from PBMCs. The patient group derived from an endocrinology department in Xi'an, China. This clonotype was observed many times. The target antigen is unknown. The authors built TCR beta libraries using iRepertoire HTBI primers and Arm-PCR of CDR3 regions. One entry per CDR3 protein results from TCRdb running MiXCR on the multiplex PCR reads. The sample consists of roughly 400,000 distinct CDR3 sequences, around 20% of them appearing once. CDR1 is SGHAT, CDR2 FQDESV, per germline (reference sequence). Trimming left V 3 bases short and J 5 bases short, with 17 bases between. CDR3 length: 15 residues.

The chain uses TRBV11-1 and TRBJ2-7; D may be TRBD1 or TRBD2 (5 bases each). This specimen consisted of peripheral blood mononuclear cells (PBMCs), obtained when the disease was refractory, from a patient treated with antithyroid drugs. The clonotype originates from a female donor with Graves disease. CDR3 sequence: CASSLWGSEVDEQYF. CDR3 in DNA: TGTGCCAGCAGCTTGTGGGGGAGTGAGGTCGACGAGCAGTACTTC.